This paragraph covers one T cell receptor beta chain sequence. Its antigen is still unknown. A read error may account for a junction end that differs from germline. This sample includes further DNA sequences coding for the same CDR3. The library was produced with the immunoSEQ multiplex PCR assay. For TCR sequencing, RNA was extracted from every sample and reverse transcribed into cDNA to serve as template. SuperScript III was used for first-strand cDNA synthesis, primed with a 2:1 mix of oligo-dT and random hexamers. Amplification bias was assessed with a synthetic immune receptor repertoire, and residual bias was removed computationally. The published analysis was carried out like this. Raw reads were preprocessed to remove errors, and CDR3 was defined according to IMGT conventions as the region from the conserved cysteine to phenylalanine. Clonality was computed by normalizing Shannon entropy by log2 of the number of productive unique TCRs and subtracting the result from 1. CD4 or CD8 identity of scalp clones was inferred by cross-referencing scalp TCRbeta sequences with sorted blood CD4 and CD8 repertoires. TCRdb retrieved this table from immuneACCESS and kept in-frame rearrangements only. Not all clones are present; in checked studies, unresolved V genes account for under half, and no reason is known for the remainder. V, J and clone size reflect that table, while D and trimming were determined from the DNA. The sample table contains 160,000 or so clones; only one count was recorded for roughly two thirds of them. The biggest ten clones account for about 0.94% of the sample.

These data come from a study of CD8+ T cells in alopecia areata (dated by TCRdb to the late 2010s). The study in broad terms: The treated patients, all with moderate-to-severe alopecia areata, were enrolled in an open-label pilot trial of oral tofacitinib given at 5 to 10 mg twice daily. Scalp clonality was compared among normal scalp (n=4), patchy alopecia areata scalp (n=8), and alopecia totalis/universalis scalp (n=8). Patients stayed on tofacitinib for 6 to 18 months and then had 6 months of follow-up off drug so that delayed response and recurrence could be assessed. In treated patients, disease severity was measured using the SALT score, which gives the percentage of scalp surface area affected. RNA was obtained with the PAXgene miRNA kit for fixed scalp, the miRNeasy kit for PBMCs, and the RNeasy kit for mouse skin. TCRbeta CDR3 regions were amplified by immunoSEQ multiplex PCR with 35 Vbeta forward and 13 Jbeta reverse primers. To study T cell clonal expansion in alopecia areata, the researchers applied high-throughput TCRbeta sequencing to both the C3H/HeJ mouse model and human patients. Human TCRbeta sequencing covered scalp tissue and sorted CD4+ and CD8+ peripheral blood T cells from patchy and totalis/universalis alopecia areata patients and healthy controls. Tofacitinib-treated patients had biopsies at baseline and at 4 and 24 weeks of treatment, with a later scalp biopsy in several patients. Summary of the overall study and its limitations: Compared with normal scalp, lesional scalp had higher clonality and more expanded CD8+ clones, particularly in alopecia totalis/universalis, a pattern that suggests antigenic drive. Because the treated cohort was small and included a single nonresponder, larger studies are needed to assess links between baseline CD8+ expansion and response. During tofacitinib treatment, many expanded lesional clones remained in scalp and blood, and this persistence may partly explain relapse after treatment is stopped. Scalp TCR repertoire analysis is complicated because resident alphabeta T cells in normal human skin are also sequenced, whereas mouse skin is dominated by gammadelta T cells. Compared with mice, TCR sequences shared between patients were less clear, possibly partly because of HLA diversity across the patient population. Tofacitinib significantly lowered scalp clonality and the number of expanded CD8+ clones among the top 100 scalp clones.

The sample's time point, from its label and the paper: more than three weeks on oral tofacitinib. The meaning of the sample's treatment or condition label: oral pan-JAK inhibitor, 5-10 mg twice daily. From alopecia areata patients, peripheral blood was collected along with lesional scalp punch biopsies. PBMCs were separated by density centrifugation and stained for CD3, CD4 and CD8, after which CD4+ and CD8+ T cells were sorted on a FACSAria. From the germline V gene, CDR1 is MGHRA and CDR2 is YSYEKL. Reading from cysteine to phenylalanine, the CDR3 counts 12 amino acids. The DNA shown is the 36-base CDR3, in frame from base 1.

The source material was CD4+ T cells sorted from blood, sampled at week 4, from a patient treated with tofacitinib. The sequence was collected from a human donor with alopecia areata. The chain is encoded by TRBV4-1 joined to TRBJ2-3; TRBD1 might be the D gene, on 6 matching bases. This receptor has the CDR3 CASSQTGDTQYF. The sequenced DNA: TGTGCCAGCAGCCAAACAGGGGATACGCAGTATTTT.